These 2 T cell receptor beta chains came from one sample sequenced in a study of blood T cell repertoires in COVID-19. Some clones are missing from TCRdb's copy, which holds only in-frame ones; the method was immunoSEQ multiplex PCR. The data hold about 160,000 clones, with about 85% observed a single time. Sequenced sample: peripheral blood. The receptor source for this set is a man aged 80 or over with COVID-19, enrolled during active disease.

The chain uses TRBV7-8 and TRBJ2-7; D may be TRBD2 (5 bases). V lost 1 base to trimming and J lost 1 base, with 8 bases between them. The CDR3 spans 14 residues. Germline-derived CDR1 and CDR2 are SGHVS and FQNEAQ. The CDR3 region is CASSLGGFSYEQYF. The CDR3 bases are TGTGCCAGCAGCTTAGGCGGGTTTTCCTACGAGCAGTACTTC.

This clone showed up just a few times. The genes are TRBV11-2 and TRBJ1-2; no reliable D call. Trimming took 3 bases from V and 7 from J, leaving 12 bases between them. Germline CDR1 reads SGHAT; CDR2 reads FQNNGV. The CDR3 spans 13 residues. In nucleotides, the CDR3 is TGTGCCAGCAGCTTGGCACAATTAACTGGCTACACCTTC. This codes for CASSLAQLTGYTF.